This is a list of T cell receptor beta chains from one sample in a study of blood T cell repertoires in COVID-19. The data were produced by immunoSEQ multiplex PCR, yet TCRdb's version contains in-frame clones alone and is incomplete. This sample carries approximately 260,000 clones, 85% of them seen once, and the ten largest clones take approximately 6.6%. Sequenced: PBMCs or T cells enriched from blood (not recorded which). The receptors shown here come from a woman in her forties or fifties who had been exposed to COVID-19. The CDR3 runs from the conserved cysteine through the conserved F or W. The D gene is left open where the match is weak. Only some rows state a clone size, as once, few, many or a class for expanded clones.

v_gene	abundance	d_gene	j_gene	CDR3aa	CDR3nt
TRBV7-8	-	TRBD2	TRBJ2-1	CASSLGSGGQFF	TGTGCCAGCAGCTTAGGGAGCGGGGGGCAGTTCTTC
TRBV4-3	-	-	TRBJ1-6	CASSQDASIRTPLHF	TGCGCCAGCAGCCAGGATGCAAGCATCAGGACACCCCTCCACTTT
TRBV27	few	-	TRBJ1-2	CASSLSPDYGYTF	TGTGCCAGCAGTTTAAGTCCGGACTATGGCTACACCTTC
TRBV2	-	TRBD1	TRBJ1-5	CASTMRTGLNQPQHF	TGTGCCAGCACCATGAGGACAGGGCTAAATCAGCCCCAGCATTTT
TRBV4-1	-	TRBD1	TRBJ1-4	CASSQDLGTVNEKLFF	TGCGCCAGCAGCCAAGATCTGGGGACAGTGAATGAAAAACTGTTTTTT
TRBV28	-	TRBD1	TRBJ2-1	CASNPSGTDVYNEQFF	TGTGCCAGCAACCCTTCCGGGACAGACGTCTACAATGAGCAGTTCTTC
TRBV11-2	-	TRBD2	TRBJ2-5	CASSLTEGSGGAKTQYF	TGTGCCAGCAGCCTCACCGAGGGGAGCGGGGGGGCGAAGACCCAGTACTTC
TRBV5-1	-	TRBD2	TRBJ2-7	CASSVTSGGGEQYF	TGCGCCAGCAGCGTGACTAGCGGGGGTGGCGAGCAGTACTTC
TRBV29-1	-	-	TRBJ1-1	CSSGRTRTDYTEAFF	TGCAGCTCTGGGAGAACCCGTACGGACTACACTGAAGCTTTCTTT
TRBV18	-	-	TRBJ1-2	CASSPSQDHGYTF	TGTGCCAGCTCACCATCGCAGGATCATGGCTACACCTTC
TRBV7-8	-	TRBD1	TRBJ1-1	CASSFDRGATEAFF	TGTGCCAGCAGTTTCGACAGGGGAGCTACTGAAGCTTTCTTT
TRBV7-2	-	-	TRBJ2-5	CASSLGNSGETQYF	TGTGCCAGCAGCTTAGGGAACTCGGGAGAGACCCAGTACTTC
TRBV7-2	-	-	TRBJ1-5	CASSLRQDGNQPQHF	TGTGCCAGCAGCTTAAGACAGGACGGCAATCAGCCCCAGCATTTT
TRBV4-3	-	-	TRBJ1-2	CASSQEGRGNYGYTF	TGCGCCAGCAGCCAAGAAGGAAGGGGGAACTATGGCTACACCTTC
TRBV6-2/TRBV6-3	-	-	TRBJ1-5	CASSHKTGAINQPQHF	TGTGCCAGCAGTCATAAGACGGGTGCTATCAATCAGCCCCAGCATTTT
TRBV19	-	-	TRBJ1-2	CASSMGHNYGYTF	TGTGCCAGTAGTATGGGACACAACTATGGCTACACCTTC
TRBV11-2	-	-	TRBJ2-1	CASSLGPTDEQFF	TGTGCCAGCAGCTTAGGCCCGACTGATGAGCAGTTCTTC
TRBV6-1	-	-	TRBJ1-2	CASSEAAVAYGYTF	TGTGCCAGCAGTGAAGCGGCGGTTGCCTATGGCTACACCTTC
TRBV5-1	-	-	TRBJ2-2	CASSLILDTGELFF	TGCGCCAGCAGCTTAATACTAGACACCGGGGAGCTGTTTTTT
TRBV3-1/TRBV3-2	-	-	TRBJ1-1	CASSRPGGTNTEAFF	TGTGCCAGCAGCCGGCCGGGGGGCACGAACACTGAAGCTTTCTTT
TRBV29-1	-	-	TRBJ2-5	CSVVQGGETQYF	TGCAGCGTGGTACAGGGGGGGGAGACCCAGTACTTC
TRBV6-4	-	TRBD2	TRBJ2-5	CASPPGLAGGQQETQYF	TGTGCCAGCCCCCCGGGACTAGCGGGGGGTCAACAAGAGACCCAGTACTTC
TRBV7-9	-	TRBD1	TRBJ1-1	CASRLQGVFTEAFF	TGTGCCAGCAGATTACAGGGGGTCTTCACTGAAGCTTTCTTT
TRBV27	-	-	TRBJ1-2	CASSPIKEAGYTF	TGTGCCAGCAGTCCTATTAAGGAGGCGGGCTACACCTTC
TRBV19	-	TRBD1	TRBJ1-2	CASSTSFPTGQRFYGYTF	TGTGCCAGTAGTACCTCCTTTCCGACGGGACAGAGATTCTATGGCTACACCTTC
TRBV12-3/TRBV12-4	-	-	TRBJ2-7	CASSLTGNYEQYF	TGTGCCAGCAGCCTAACAGGGAACTACGAGCAGTACTTC
TRBV5-6	few	-	TRBJ1-5	CASSSRGGRQPQHF	TGTGCCAGCAGCTCGAGGGGGGGTAGGCAGCCCCAGCATTTT
TRBV5-1	-	-	TRBJ1-3	CASSFQGTGNTIYF	TGCGCCAGCAGCTTTCAGGGGACTGGAAACACCATATATTTT
TRBV7-9	-	-	TRBJ2-2	CASSLVSSAGELFF	TGTGCCAGCAGCTTAGTTTCTTCTGCCGGGGAGCTGTTTTTT
TRBV28	-	-	TRBJ2-5	CASSLSTPGQSYQETQYF	TGTGCCAGCAGTCTCTCCACCCCGGGACAATCGTACCAAGAGACCCAGTACTTC
TRBV28	-	TRBD1	TRBJ1-6	CASSPLQGVFSPLHF	TGTGCCAGCAGTCCATTACAGGGGGTCTTTTCACCCCTCCACTTT
TRBV27	-	-	TRBJ2-3	CASSFGASTDTQYF	TGTGCCAGCAGTTTTGGGGCGAGCACAGATACGCAGTATTTT
TRBV19	-	-	TRBJ2-1	CASSDGQKMYNEQFF	TGTGCCAGTAGCGATGGCCAGAAAATGTACAATGAGCAGTTCTTC
TRBV5-4	-	-	TRBJ1-2	CASSFRANYGYTF	TGTGCCAGCAGCTTCAGGGCTAACTATGGCTACACCTTC
TRBV25-1	-	TRBD1	TRBJ2-5	CASSLPTGGVETQYF	TGTGCCAGCAGCCTCCCGACAGGGGGCGTAGAGACCCAGTACTTC
TRBV11-1	-	TRBD1	TRBJ2-7	CASSSRDRGSYEQYF	TGTGCCAGCAGCTCCCGGGACAGGGGGTCCTACGAGCAGTACTTC
TRBV10-3	few	-	TRBJ1-6	CAISDGGESPLHF	TGTGCCATCAGTGATGGGGGGGAATCACCCCTCCACTTT
TRBV7-2	-	TRBD2	TRBJ2-5	CASSSGLAGPQETQYF	TGTGCCAGCAGCTCCGGACTAGCGGGGCCCCAAGAGACCCAGTACTTC
TRBV11-2	-	-	TRBJ2-5	CASSPSWGRETQYF	TGTGCCAGCAGCCCGAGCTGGGGGAGGGAGACCCAGTACTTC
TRBV6-1	-	TRBD1	TRBJ2-4	CASSVSQGVAKNIQYF	TGTGCCAGCAGTGTTTCACAGGGGGTAGCCAAAAACATTCAGTACTTC